This paragraph covers one TCR beta chain sequence. No antigen is known for it. These data are taken from a study of human thymus T cells. TCRdb's table, derived via immunoSEQ multiplex PCR, lists solely in-frame clones and lacks some. The table lists tens of thousands of clones, roughly 95% of them singletons, with 0.03% to 0.035% in the top ten. Trimming shortened V by 0 bases and J by 4 bases, and 15 bases separated the two germline ends. The germline V gene encodes CDR1 WSHSY and CDR2 SAAADI. The CDR3 runs to 17 residues. Whole-study findings and limits: A high degree of thymic repertoire overlap among unrelated individuals was reported in related research.

Thymic samples were excised during corrective heart operations. The rearrangement links TRBV10-2 to TRBJ2-2; no definite D call. The sequenced sample was thymus tissue. The sequence derives from a girl under three years old with a congenital heart defect but otherwise immunologically healthy. For the CDR3, the DNA is TGCGCCAGCAGTGAGTCCAGAGTGCATAACATCACCGGGGAGCTGTTTTTT. It is translated as CASSESRVHNITGELFF.